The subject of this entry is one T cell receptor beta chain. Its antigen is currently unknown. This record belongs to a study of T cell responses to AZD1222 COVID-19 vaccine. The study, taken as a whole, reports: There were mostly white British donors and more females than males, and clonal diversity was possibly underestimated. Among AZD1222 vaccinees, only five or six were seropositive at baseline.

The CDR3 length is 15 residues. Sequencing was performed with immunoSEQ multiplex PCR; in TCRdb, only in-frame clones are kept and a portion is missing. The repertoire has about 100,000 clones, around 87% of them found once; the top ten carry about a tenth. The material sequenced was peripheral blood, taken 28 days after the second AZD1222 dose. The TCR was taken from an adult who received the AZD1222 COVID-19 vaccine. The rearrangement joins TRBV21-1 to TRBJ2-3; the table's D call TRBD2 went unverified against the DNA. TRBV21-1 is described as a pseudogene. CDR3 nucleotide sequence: TGTGCCAGCAGCAAAGGAAGGGGAGGGACAGATACGCAGTATTTT. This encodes CASSKGRGGTDTQYF.